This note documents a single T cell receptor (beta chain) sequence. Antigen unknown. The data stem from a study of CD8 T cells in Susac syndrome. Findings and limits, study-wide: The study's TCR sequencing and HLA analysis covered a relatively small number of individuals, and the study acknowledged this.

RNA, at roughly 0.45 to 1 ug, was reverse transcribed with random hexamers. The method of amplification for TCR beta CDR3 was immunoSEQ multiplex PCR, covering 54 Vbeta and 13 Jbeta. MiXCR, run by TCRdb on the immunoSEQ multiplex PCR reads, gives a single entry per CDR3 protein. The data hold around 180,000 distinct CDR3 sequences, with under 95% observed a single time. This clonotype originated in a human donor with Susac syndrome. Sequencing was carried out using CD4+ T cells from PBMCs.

CDR3 region: CASSYSAASAYEQYF. CDR3 sequence (DNA): TGTGCCAGCAGTTACTCGGCAGCCTCAGCCTACGAGCAGTACTTC. The chain is built from TRBV6-2 or TRBV6-3 and TRBJ2-7; D is unresolved. Trimming took off 0 bases at V and 2 bases at J, with 11 bases between the two ends. Germline CDR1 MNHEY, CDR2 SVGEGT. The CDR3 extends over 15 amino acids.